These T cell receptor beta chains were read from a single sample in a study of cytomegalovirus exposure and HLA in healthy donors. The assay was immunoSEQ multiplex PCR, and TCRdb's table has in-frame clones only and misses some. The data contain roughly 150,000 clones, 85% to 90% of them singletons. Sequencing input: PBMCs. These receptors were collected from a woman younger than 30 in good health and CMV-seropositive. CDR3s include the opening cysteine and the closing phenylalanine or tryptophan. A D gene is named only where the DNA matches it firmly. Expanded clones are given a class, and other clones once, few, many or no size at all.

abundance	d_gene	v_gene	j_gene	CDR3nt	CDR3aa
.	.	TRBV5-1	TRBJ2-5	TGCGCCAGCAGCTTGGCGACAGGCCAAGAGACCCAGTACTTC	CASSLATGQETQYF
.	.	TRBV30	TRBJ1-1	TGTGCCTGGAGCGTCCGTTTTAACACTGAAGCTTTCTTT	CAWSVRFNTEAFF
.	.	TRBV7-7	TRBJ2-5	TGTGCCAGCAGCTCCGGGTGGAGCGAGACCCAGTACTTC	CASSSGWSETQYF
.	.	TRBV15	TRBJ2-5	TGTGCCACCAGCAGAGAGGGGCTCGGGCAAGAGACCCAGTACTTC	CATSREGLGQETQYF
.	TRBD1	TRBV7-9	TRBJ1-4	TGTGCCAGCAGCCAGCTGCCGGGACAGGGTTCTGAAAAACTGTTTTTT	CASSQLPGQGSEKLFF
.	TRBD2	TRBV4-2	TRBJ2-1	TGTGCCAGCGGTGGCGGGCTAGCGGGAGACCGAGAGCAGTTCTTC	CASGGGLAGDREQFF
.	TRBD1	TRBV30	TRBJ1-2	TGTGCCTGGACAGGGGGCAACTATGGCTACACCTTC	CAWTGGNYGYTF
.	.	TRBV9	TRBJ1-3	TGTGCCAGCAGCGTAGAGGTCAGGGGCCCTGGAAACACCATATATTTT	CASSVEVRGPGNTIYF
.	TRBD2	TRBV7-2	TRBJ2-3	TGTGCCAGCAGCTACGGACTAGTTATAGATACGCAGTATTTT	CASSYGLVIDTQYF
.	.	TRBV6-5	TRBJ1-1	TGTGCCAGCAGTCCAGAATTGAACACTGAAGCTTTCTTT	CASSPELNTEAFF
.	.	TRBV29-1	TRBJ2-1	TGCAGCGTTGAAGACTCTGGCGGGATGGGAAGCAATGAGCAGTTCTTC	CSVEDSGGMGSNEQFF
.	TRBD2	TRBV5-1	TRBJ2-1	TGCGCCAGCAGTCGGACTAGCGGTTTCTCCTACAATGAGCAGTTCTTC	CASSRTSGFSYNEQFF
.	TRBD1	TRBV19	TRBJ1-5	TGTGCCAGTAGTAAAGAACAGGGGGTCGGCAATCAGCCCCAGCATTTT	CASSKEQGVGNQPQHF
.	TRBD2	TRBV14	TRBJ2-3	TGTGCCAGCAGCCAAACCGGACTAGTCCCAGATACGCAGTATTTT	CASSQTGLVPDTQYF
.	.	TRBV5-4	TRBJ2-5	TGTGCCAGCAGCCCGGCGGCGCCGCGGGTGACCCAGTACTTC	CASSPAAPRVTQYF
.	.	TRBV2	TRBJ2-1	TGTGCCAGCAGTGAGTATGCGGGCCTTTACAATGAGCAGTTCTTC	CASSEYAGLYNEQFF
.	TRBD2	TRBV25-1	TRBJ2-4	TGTGCCAGCAGTCGGCTAGCGGACAACTTAGCCAAAAACATTCAGTACTTC	CASSRLADNLAKNIQYF
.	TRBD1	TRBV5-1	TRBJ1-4	TGCGCCAGCAGCCGAGAGACAGGGTTTAATGAAAAACTGTTTTTT	CASSRETGFNEKLFF
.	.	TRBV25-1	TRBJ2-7	TGTGCCAGCAGTGAAGTCGGGTACGAGCAGTACTTC	CASSEVGYEQYF
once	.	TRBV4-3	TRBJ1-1	TGCGCCAGCAGCCAAAACTTCAACCCAGGTTCGATGACTGAAGCTTTCTTT	CASSQNFNPGSMTEAFF
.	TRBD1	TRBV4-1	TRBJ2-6	TGCGCCAGCAGCCAAGACTGGCAGGGGGCGGCCGGGGCCAACGTCCTGACTTTC	CASSQDWQGAAGANVLTF
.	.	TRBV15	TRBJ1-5	TGTGCCACCAGCAGAGATCGGGTTCAGCCCCAGCATTTT	CATSRDRVQPQHF
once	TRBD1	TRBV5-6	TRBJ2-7	TGTGCCAGCAGCTTTGTGGGCAGGGGGAGTTCCCTCGAGCAGTACTTC	CASSFVGRGSSLEQYF
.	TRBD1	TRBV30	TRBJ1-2	TGTGCCTGGGGGCGGACAGGGGCCACTGAAACCTATGGCTACACCTTC	CAWGRTGATETYGYTF
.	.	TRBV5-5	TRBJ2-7	TGTGCCAGCAGCTTTGAGGGCCCCCTCTACGAGCAGTACTTC	CASSFEGPLYEQYF
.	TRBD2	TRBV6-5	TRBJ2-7	TGTGCCAGCAGTTACTCGGCTAGCGGGAGGGCCGAGCAGTACTTC	CASSYSASGRAEQYF
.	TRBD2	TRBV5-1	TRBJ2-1	TGCGCCAGCAGCAGAAGGGACTACCCTGGTGATGAGCAGTTCTTC	CASSRRDYPGDEQFF
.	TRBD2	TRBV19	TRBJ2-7	TGTGCCAGTAGTGGAGGGACTAGCGGGAGCGGCGAGCAGTACTTC	CASSGGTSGSGEQYF
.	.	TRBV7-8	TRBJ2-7	TGTGCCAGCAGCTTATTGTCGCTAGCGAACGAGCAGTACTTC	CASSLLSLANEQYF
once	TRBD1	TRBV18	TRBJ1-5	TGTGCCAGCTCACCCCGGACAGGGAACAATCAGCCCCAGCATTTT	CASSPRTGNNQPQHF
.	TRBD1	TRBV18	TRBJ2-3	TGTGCCAGCTCACCACCTCCTAGGGGGCCTGGCACAGATACGCAGTATTTT	CASSPPPRGPGTDTQYF
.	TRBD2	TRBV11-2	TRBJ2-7	TGTGCCAGCAGCTTGGAACTAGCGTACGAGCAGTACTTC	CASSLELAYEQYF
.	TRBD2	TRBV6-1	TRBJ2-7	TGTGCCAGCTTGGAGGGGACTAGCGGGAGGTACGAGCAGTACTTC	CASLEGTSGRYEQYF
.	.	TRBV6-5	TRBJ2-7	TGTGCCAGCAGCCCGGGACACCCCTACGAGCAGTACTTC	CASSPGHPYEQYF
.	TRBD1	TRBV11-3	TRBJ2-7	TGTGCCAGCAGCAGGAGGGACAGGGGGACGAACGAGCAGTACTTC	CASSRRDRGTNEQYF
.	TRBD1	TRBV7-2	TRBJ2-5	TGTGCCAGCAGCCACAGGAGGACAGGGGGGTTACTGGCCCAGTACTTC	CASSHRRTGGLLAQYF
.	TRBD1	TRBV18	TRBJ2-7	TGTGCCAGCTCACCTTCGGACAGGTTGAGCTCCTACGAGCAGTACTTC	CASSPSDRLSSYEQYF
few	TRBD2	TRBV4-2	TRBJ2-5	TGTGCCAGCAGCCAGGAGCGGGAGGCGGCGAAGACCCAGTACTTC	CASSQEREAAKTQYF
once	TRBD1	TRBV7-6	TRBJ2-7	TGTGCCAGCAGCTTAGAAATGAAGGGACAGGGTTACGAGCAGTACTTC	CASSLEMKGQGYEQYF
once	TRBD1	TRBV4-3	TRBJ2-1	TGCGCCAGCAGCCGCCACAGGGACAGTCCTCACAATGAGCAGTTCTTC	CASSRHRDSPHNEQFF